This T cell receptor beta chain was captured by sequencing in a study of cytotoxic CD8 clonotypes in ibrutinib-treated CLL. Overall study context: In all, roughly twelve patients were relapsed/refractory, approximately 16 were treatment-naive and around 17 were IGHV unmutated.

As for this clone: Its target is not known.

Study results and limitations: Baseline clonality, above age-matched healthy donor levels, tracked circulating CD8+ T-cell counts. Clonality increased at ibrutinib response and stayed stable in sustained remission. At progression, however, it fell back toward baseline.

TCRdb's copy holds only in-frame clones and misses some; the assay was immunoSEQ multiplex PCR. The sample contains about 57,000 clones, 55% to 70% of which appear only once. This receptor was identified in a human donor with chronic lymphocytic leukemia. This sample comprised PBMCs, obtained after 24 months of ibrutinib treatment.

The CDR3 region is CASSPWGGQPQHF. CDR3 in DNA: TGTGCCAGCAGTCCCTGGGGGGGTCAGCCCCAGCATTTT. This chain joins TRBV7-2 and TRBJ1-5; D possibly corresponds to TRBD1 (5 bases). There are 13 residues in the CDR3. V lost 6 bases and J lost 6, with 12 bases in between. The germline CDR1 and CDR2 sequences are SGHTA and FQGNSA.